This entry lists 23 T cell receptor beta chains sequenced from one sample in a study of blood T cell repertoires in COVID-19. Clones were read by immunoSEQ multiplex PCR, and TCRdb kept only the in-frame ones, dropping some. Of about 250,000 clones detected, 88% appear once; the ten largest clones hold roughly 6.3%. Input material: peripheral blood. These TCRs come from a woman aged 25 to 39 with COVID-19, enrolled during active disease.

By share, this clone counts as medium-sized (0.01 to 0.1%). The chain employs TRBV2 and TRBJ2-2; TRBD2 might be the D (5 bases). The CDR3 covers 15 residues. V dropped 6 bases and J dropped 8 bases, with 19 bases sitting between them. Germline CDR1 reads SNHLY; CDR2 reads FYNNEI. The CDR3 region is CASSALDLSPGELFF. CDR3 nucleotide sequence: TGTGCCAGCAGCGCACTAGATCTTTCCCCGGGGGAGCTGTTTTTT.

This chain connects TRBV18 to TRBJ2-5, with a possible D match to TRBD2 (5 bases). Germline CDR1 reads KGHSH; CDR2 reads LQKENI. Trimming removed 3 bases at V and 5 bases at J, with 19 bases between. The CDR3 has 16 amino acids. The CDR3 loop reads CASSPPLGLAVETQYF. CDR3 sequence (DNA): TGTGCCAGCTCACCGCCCCTCGGTCTAGCCGTGGAGACCCAGTACTTC.

The chain recombines TRBV6-4 with TRBJ1-5; unclear D gene. The CDR3 contains 13 residues. V lost 5 bases and J 3 bases, leaving 8 bases between the germline ends. Germline loops: CDR1 MRHNA, CDR2 SNTAGT. CDR3 sequence: CASSSEYNQPQHF. The CDR3 bases are TGTGCCAGCAGTTCAGAATACAATCAGCCCCAGCATTTT.

The chain joins TRBV2 to TRBJ2-7; D is ambiguous. V lost 3 bases, J lost 3 bases, and 18 bases lay in between. Germline lookup yields CDR1 SNHLY and CDR2 FYNNEI. The CDR3 runs to 16 residues. The CDR3 DNA is TGTGCCAGCAGTGATGGTATTTCAGCTGGAGACTACGAGCAGTACTTC. Translated: CASSDGISAGDYEQYF.

V gene TRBV27 combines with J gene TRBJ1-2; no clear D. The CDR3 is 13 residues long. Germline assignment: CDR1 MNHEY and CDR2 SMNVEV (reference sequence). Trimming removed 2 bases at V and 6 bases at J, with 10 bases between. CDR3 coding DNA: TGTGCCAGCAGTTTAAGCGTCACCGATGGCTACACCTTC. Translating gives CASSLSVTDGYTF.

This chain connects TRBV19 to TRBJ2-3, with 14 bases aligning to TRBD2. This CDR3 is built from 16 residues. CDR1 is LNHDA, CDR2 SQIVND, per germline (reference sequence). V lost 3 bases to trimming and J lost 4 bases; unmatched junction nucleotides: 3. The CDR3, as DNA: TGTGCCAGTAGTATCGGGACTAGCGGGAGATCAGATACGCAGTATTTT. Amino acids: CASSIGTSGRSDTQYF.

There are a few counts of this clone. The J gene is TRBJ2-7, the V gene TRBV18; TRBD2 aligns across 11 bases. Germline values: CDR1 KGHSH, CDR2 LQKENI. The CDR3 totals 14 residues. Unmatched junction bases numbered 4, after V lost 8 bases and J lost 1 base. The chain's CDR3 is CASKPSGRSYEQYV. CDR3 sequence (DNA): TGTGCCAGCAAACCTAGCGGGAGGTCCTACGAGCAGTACGTC.

This clone was detected once. This chain joins TRBV11-3 and TRBJ2-5; D possibly corresponds to TRBD2 (5 bases). The CDR3 sequence is 13 residues long. In germline, CDR1 is SGHNT, CDR2 YENEEA. V was pared by 3 bases and J by 4 bases, with 9 bases between. Here the CDR3 reads CASSFEGRETQYF. The CDR3 nucleotides read TGTGCCAGCAGCTTCGAGGGAAGAGAGACCCAGTACTTC.

This clone was recorded only once. The J gene is TRBJ1-2, the V gene TRBV28; D is perhaps TRBD1 (6 bases). CDR1 and CDR2 from the germline V gene are MDHEN and SYDVKM. Trimming took off 5 bases at V and 4 bases at J, with 14 bases between the two ends. CDR3 length equals 14 residues. The CDR3 DNA reads TGTGCCAGCAGTCCAGACGGACAGAGCTATGGCTACACCTTC. This sequence encodes CASSPDGQSYGYTF.

The chain couples TRBV9 to TRBJ1-6; weak D call: TRBD1 (6 bases). V was trimmed by 9 bases and J by 8 bases, leaving 15 bases between them. This CDR3 region has 13 residues. CDR1 is SGDLS, CDR2 YYNGEE, per germline. CDR3 DNA: TGTGCCACAGGGGAAACAATCGATTCACCCCTCCACTTT. Its protein is CATGETIDSPLHF. Based on the CDR3 plus reference TRBV9 and TRBJ1-6, the full variable domain is DSGVTQTPKHLITATGQRVTLRCSPRSGDLSVYWYQQSLDQGLQFLIQYYNGEERAKGNILERFSAQQFPDLHSELNLSSLELGDSALYFCATGETIDSPLHFGNGTRLTVT.

This clone was observed once. V gene TRBV5-6 combines with J gene TRBJ1-2; D gene unclear. Trimming removed 2 bases from V and 8 bases from J, with 10 bases in between. The V gene's germline CDR1 is SGHDT and CDR2 YYEEEE. This CDR3 has 12 residues. CDR3 amino acids: CASSFETVGYTF. In nucleotides, the CDR3 is TGTGCCAGCAGCTTTGAAACAGTCGGCTACACCTTC. The entire variable domain, with the rest obtained from reference TRBV5-6 and TRBJ1-2, is as follows: DAGVTQSPTHLIKTRGQQVTLRCSPKSGHDTVSWYQQALGQGPQFIFQYYEEEERQRGNFPDRFSGHQFPNYSSELNVNALLLGDSALYLCASSFETVGYTFGSGTRLTVV.

V is TRBV27 and J is TRBJ2-1; D may be TRBD1 (6 bases). Trimming pared 6 bases from V and 0 bases from J, leaving 12 bases between. Germline lookup yields CDR1 MNHEY and CDR2 SMNVEV (reference sequence). This CDR3 contains 15 residues. The CDR3 sequence is CASRNGQSSYNEQFF. The CDR3 bases are TGTGCCAGCAGGAACGGACAGAGCTCCTACAATGAGCAGTTCTTC.

The chain is built from TRBV2 and TRBJ2-3, with D hard to call. The CDR3 has 14 amino acids. V was cut by 7 bases and J by 5 bases, with 16 bases left in between. The germline V gene has CDR1 SNHLY and CDR2 FYNNEI. CDR3 region: CASTVAPPGDTQYF. In DNA, the CDR3 is TGTGCCAGCACTGTAGCCCCCCCGGGAGATACGCAGTATTTT. Full variable domain (rest looked up from reference TRBV2 and TRBJ2-3): EPEVTQTPSHQVTQMGQEVILRCVPISNHLYFYWYRQILGQKVEFLVSFYNNEISEKSEIFDDQFSVERPDGSNFTLKIRSTKLEDSAMYFCASTVAPPGDTQYFGPGTRLTVL.

As DNA, the CDR3 is TGTGCCAGCAGCTTAGATAGTAACACTGAAGCTTTCTTT. The encoded protein is CASSLDSNTEAFF. The chain is built from TRBV7-9 and TRBJ1-1; no firm D call. V was clipped by 1 base and J by 2 bases, with 5 bases between them. The CDR3 length is 13 residues. Germline assignment: CDR1 SEHNR and CDR2 FQNEAQ (reference sequence).

The chain carries TRBV3-1 (or the pseudogene TRBV3-2) and TRBJ2-5; 9 nucleotides match TRBD1. The germline V gene has CDR1 LGHDT and CDR2 YNNKEL (reference sequence). V was clipped by 3 bases and J by 4 bases; unmatched bases: 3. The CDR3 extends over 14 amino acids. The CDR3 protein is CASSHRDRAETQYF. The CDR3 nucleotides are TGTGCCAGCAGCCACAGGGACAGGGCAGAGACCCAGTACTTC.

The rearrangement joins TRBV6-5 to TRBJ1-2; D remains unclear. Trimming took 5 bases from V and 8 from J, leaving 18 bases between them. The CDR3 runs 14 residues. Germline CDR1 is MNHEY and CDR2 is SVGAGI. The CDR3 here is CASSPGGRGWGYTF. CDR3 DNA: TGTGCCAGCAGTCCCGGCGGCCGCGGCTGGGGCTACACCTTC.

This clone was detected once. The CDR3, as DNA: TGCAGTGCTAGTCCGGGGTCTGGGCTATCCGAGCAGTACTTC. It translates to CSASPGSGLSEQYF. The V and J genes are TRBV20-1 and TRBJ2-7; a weak D match, TRBD2 (5 bases). This CDR3 has 14 amino acids. V dropped 3 bases and J dropped 6 bases, with 18 bases sitting between them. CDR1 DFQATT and CDR2 SNEGSKA come from the germline V gene (reference sequence).

The J gene is TRBJ2-7, the V gene TRBV15; D remains unclear. CDR1 is LNHNV and CDR2 is YYDKDF in the germline V gene (reference sequence). V lost 5 bases, J lost 5 bases, and 13 bases lay in between. The CDR3 is 13 residues long. The CDR3: CATSEFSSDEQYF. CDR3 coding DNA: TGTGCCACCAGCGAGTTTAGCTCGGACGAGCAGTACTTC.

This rearrangement joins TRBV19 to TRBJ2-2, with 10 bases that match TRBD2. Unmatched junction bases numbered 4, after V lost 4 bases and J lost 2 bases. Per the germline V gene, CDR1 is LNHDA and CDR2 is SQIVND (reference sequence). The CDR3 loop spans 16 amino acids. The CDR3 region is CASSRRTSGNTGELFF. CDR3 in DNA: TGTGCCAGTAGTAGGAGGACTAGCGGAAACACCGGGGAGCTGTTTTTT.

This chain uses TRBV4-1 with TRBJ1-1, with D tentatively TRBD1 (5 bases). Per germline, CDR1 MGHRA and CDR2 YSYEKL. V was pared by 3 bases and J by 5 bases, with 16 bases between. The CDR3 runs 15 residues. CDR3 protein: CASSHPPEGRTEAFF. CDR3 in DNA: TGCGCCAGCAGCCATCCCCCGGAGGGGAGAACTGAAGCTTTCTTT.

J is TRBJ2-1 and V is TRBV28; D might be TRBD2 (6 bases). This CDR3 is 15 amino acids long. Between the trimmed V and J ends, which lost 3 bases and 7 bases, there was a span of 16 bases. In germline, CDR1 is MDHEN, CDR2 SYDVKM. DNA for the CDR3: TGTGCCAGCAGTTTCGGGGGAACCACCGGGAATGAGCAGTTCTTC. This translates into CASSFGGTTGNEQFF.

The chain recombines TRBV24-1 with TRBJ2-5; weak D call: TRBD1 (5 bases). Germline V CDR1 and CDR2: KGHDR, SFDVKD. CDR3 length equals 11 residues. Trimming stripped 9 bases from V and 4 bases from J, with 8 bases between. The CDR3 DNA reads as TGTGCCACCGTCCAGGGAGAGACCCAGTACTTC. Amino acids: CATVQGETQYF.

As DNA, the CDR3 is TGTGCCAGCAGTTACTCCCGCCTAGATCATGAGCAGTTCTTC. Translated: CASSYSRLDHEQFF. This chain connects TRBV6-5 to TRBJ2-1; D not resolved. There are 14 residues in the CDR3. Looked up from germline, CDR1 is MNHEY and CDR2 is SVGAGI. The V end was cut by 0 bases, the J end by 8 bases, with 11 bases between.